These 19 T cell receptor beta chains originate from one sample sequenced in a study of sequential checkpoint blockade in melanoma. Stated treatment: randomized to nivolumab then ipilimumab (arm A) or the reverse (arm B). The method was immunoSEQ multiplex PCR; TCRdb's version includes in-frame clones alone and lacks a portion of them. This sample has more than 7,000 clones; 59% occur once, and the top ten carry around 43%. This specimen consisted of CD8+ T cells sorted from blood (inferred from file names), obtained from a patient given nivolumab and ipilimumab in sequence. These receptors all come from a human donor with melanoma.

V usage is TRBV2 and J usage is TRBJ1-1; 10 nucleotides align to TRBD1. CDR1 SNHLY and CDR2 FYNNEI come from the germline V gene. Trimming took 6 bases from V and 5 from J; bases not matched to a gene: 6. CDR3 length: 14 amino acids. CDR3 sequence: CASRRDRGGTEAFF. CDR3 nucleotide sequence: TGTGCCAGCAGGCGGGACAGGGGAGGAACTGAAGCTTTCTTT.

Turning to this clone: Other DNA sequences in the sample encode the same CDR3. The chain carries TRBV9 and TRBJ2-2, with 9 bases identical to TRBD1. This CDR3 spans 15 amino acids. The V gene end was trimmed by 0 bases and the J gene end by 4 bases; junction bases not matched to a gene: 1. CDR1 is SGDLS and CDR2 is YYNGEE in the germline V gene. The DNA for the CDR3 is TGTGCCAGCAGCGTAGAGACAGGGGGCACCGGGGAGCTGTTTTTT. It yields the protein CASSVETGGTGELFF.

The V and J genes are TRBV5-1 and TRBJ2-4; 12 bases fit TRBD1. V dropped 4 bases and J dropped 2; count of bases not matched to a gene: 4. The V gene's germline CDR1 is SGHRS and CDR2 YFSETQ. This CDR3 has 16 amino acids. This CDR3 is CASSPGQGATKNIQYF. The CDR3 coding sequence is TGCGCCAGCAGCCCGGGACAGGGGGCGACCAAAAACATTCAGTACTTC.

This clone was observed a handful of times. The chain links TRBV2 to TRBJ2-5, with 9 bases aligning to TRBD2. This CDR3 spans 15 amino acids. Losses at the gene ends were 1 base for V and 3 bases for J; bases not matched to a gene: 3. Germline V CDR1 and CDR2: SNHLY, FYNNEI. The CDR3 loop is CASSEGRGGKETQYF. In nucleotides, the CDR3 is TGTGCCAGCAGTGAAGGGCGGGGGGGTAAAGAGACCCAGTACTTC.

This chain joins TRBV13 and TRBJ2-3; 10 bases line up with TRBD2. V shed 5 bases and J 6 bases; nucleotides not matched to a gene: 8. Germline CDR1 and CDR2: PRHDT and FYEKMQ (reference sequence). This CDR3 spans 15 amino acids. The CDR3 is CASSPPERGGDTQYF. CDR3 nucleotides: TGTGCCAGCAGCCCCCCGGAGCGGGGGGGGGATACGCAGTATTTT.

This chain joins TRBV5-6 and TRBJ2-3; 10 positions agree with TRBD2. Germline-derived CDR1 and CDR2 are SGHDT and YYEEEE. V gave up 0 bases and J gave up 2 bases; unmatched junction bases: 3. CDR3 length equals 16 residues. The CDR3 spells CASSLGSGGTTDTQYF. As DNA, the CDR3 is TGTGCCAGCAGCTTGGGTAGCGGGGGGACCACAGATACGCAGTATTTT.

V gene TRBV30 combines with J gene TRBJ2-7; D is perhaps TRBD1 (6 bases). Deletions cut 0 bases from V and 6 bases from J, with 24 bases between. CDR1 and CDR2 (germline): GTSNPN, SVGIG (reference sequence). The CDR3 is 17 residues long. The CDR3 spells CAWSVRKTGTWLSEQYF. DNA for the CDR3: TGTGCCTGGAGTGTCAGGAAGACCGGGACATGGTTATCCGAGCAGTACTTC.

This sequence joins TRBV9 and TRBJ2-7; TRBD2 aligns across 8 bases. CDR1 and CDR2 (germline): SGDLS, YYNGEE. CDR3 length: 14 residues. V lost 5 bases to trimming and J lost 3 bases; unmatched junction nucleotides: 7. The CDR3 sequence is CASSSSGGFYEQYF. The CDR3 DNA reads TGTGCCAGCAGTTCCAGCGGGGGATTCTACGAGCAGTACTTC.

CDR3 DNA sequence: TGTGCCAGCAGCGCCAACACCGGACAGGGTCCCTACAATGAGCAGTTCTTC. Translated: CASSANTGQGPYNEQFF. This sequence joins TRBV9 and TRBJ2-1, with 8 bases identical to TRBD1. CDR1 is SGDLS, CDR2 YYNGEE, per germline. The CDR3 sequence is 17 residues long. Trimming removed 3 bases from V and 2 bases from J; junction bases left unmatched: 10.

The genes are TRBV7-9 and TRBJ1-2; maybe TRBD1 (6 bases). With 5 bases removed from V and 8 bases from J, the gap between germline ends came to 18 bases. The CDR3 is 14 amino acids. Germline assignment: CDR1 SEHNR and CDR2 FQNEAQ (reference sequence). DNA of the CDR3: TGTGCCAGCAGCCCCGGAAGAGGGGGTTACGGCTACACCTTC. Its protein product is CASSPGRGGYGYTF.

The chain couples TRBV7-6 to TRBJ1-2; 9 nucleotides align to TRBD1. Germline-derived CDR1 and CDR2 are SGHVS and FNYEAQ. V lost 4 bases to trimming and J lost 8 bases; unmatched junction nucleotides: 5. The length of the CDR3 is 13 residues. CDR3 DNA sequence: TGTGCCAGCAGCTCGGGACAGGGCGAAGGCTACACCTTC. This gives the protein CASSSGQGEGYTF.

The rearrangement uses TRBV19 and TRBJ1-5; D ambiguous. V was trimmed by 5 bases and J by 4 bases, leaving 6 bases between them. The germline CDR1 and CDR2 sequences are LNHDA and SQIVND (reference sequence). This CDR3 comprises 12 residues. CDR3 DNA: TGTGCCAGTAGTGGCGGGAATCAGCCCCAGCATTTT. Its protein product is CASSGGNQPQHF.

This clone was detected only a few times. The chain links TRBV9 to TRBJ1-6; D is undetermined. Trimming removed 0 bases from V and 6 bases from J, with 7 bases in between. CDR3 size: 14 residues. Germline CDR1 and CDR2: SGDLS and YYNGEE. CDR3 bases: TGTGCCAGCAGCGTAGCAACGGGTAATTCACCCCTCCACTTT. Its translation is CASSVATGNSPLHF.

The chain combines TRBV5-6 with TRBJ2-7, with TRBD1 matching over 8 bases. V dropped 3 bases and J dropped 4; count of bases not matched to a gene: 6. This CDR3 is 14 amino acids long. The germline gives CDR1 SGHDT, CDR2 YYEEEE. Written as DNA, the CDR3 is TGTGCCAGCAGCTCCAGGGGGCAGGTTTACGAGCAGTACTTC. Amino acids: CASSSRGQVYEQYF. Full variable domain (outside the CDR3, taken from reference TRBV5-6 and TRBJ2-7): DAGVTQSPTHLIKTRGQQVTLRCSPKSGHDTVSWYQQALGQGPQFIFQYYEEEERQRGNFPDRFSGHQFPNYSSELNVNALLLGDSALYLCASSSRGQVYEQYFGPGTRLTVT.

This clone is a singleton in its sample. CDR3 protein: CASSLVGGRRQETQYF. DNA for the CDR3: TGTGCCAGCAGCTTAGTTGGCGGGCGACGACAAGAGACCCAGTACTTC. The chain has TRBV7-9 and TRBJ2-5, with a possible D match to TRBD2 (5 bases). V gave up 1 base and J gave up 2 bases, with 14 bases separating them. CDR1 is SEHNR and CDR2 is FQNEAQ in the germline V gene (reference sequence). CDR3 length: 16 residues.

This clone was seen at least ten times. The chain has TRBV7-9 and TRBJ1-1, with D possibly TRBD1 on 5 matching bases. The CDR3 runs 14 residues. Germline assignment: CDR1 SEHNR and CDR2 FQNEAQ (reference sequence). V was shortened by 9 bases and J by 0 bases, with 14 bases between the two germline ends. The CDR3 bases are TGTGCCAGTGGAGGGGAGGGATTGAACACTGAAGCTTTCTTT. It translates to CASGGEGLNTEAFF.

The chain joins TRBV6-6 to TRBJ2-5; tentative D call: TRBD1 (7 bases). The V end was cut by 4 bases, the J end by 6 bases, with 18 bases between. Per the germline V gene, CDR1 is MNHNY and CDR2 is SVGAGI (reference sequence). The length of the CDR3 is 15 residues. This chain's CDR3 is CASSSGGGGKKTQYF. The CDR3 region has the DNA TGTGCCAGCAGTTCAGGAGGGGGCGGAAAAAAGACCCAGTACTTC.

This chain links TRBV6-5 with TRBJ2-1, with TRBD2 as a possible D gene (5 bases). CDR1 and CDR2 (germline): MNHEY, SVGAGI. The CDR3 contains 13 residues. V was pared by 5 bases and J by 5 bases, with 10 bases between. CDR3 nucleotides: TGTGCCAGCAGTCCGGACTTAAACAATGAGCAGTTCTTC. It specifies CASSPDLNNEQFF.

The rearrangement links TRBV12-5 to TRBJ1-2; D may be TRBD1 (6 bases). The germline CDR1 and CDR2 sequences are LGHNT and FRNRAP. There are 15 residues in the CDR3. V was shortened by 2 bases and J by 6 bases, with 16 bases between the two germline ends. The CDR3 DNA sequence: TGTGCTAGTGGTTTGTACCCACAGGGTGTTGATGGCTACACCTTC. As protein: CASGLYPQGVDGYTF.